This record covers a single T cell receptor beta chain. This sample stems from a study of cytomegalovirus exposure and HLA in healthy donors. Libraries were prepared by immunoSEQ multiplex PCR; TCRdb keeps only in-frame clonotypes and omits some of them. The repertoire holds over 250,000 clones, with about nine tenths as singletons. The CDR3 spans 14 residues. CDR1 is GTSNPN, CDR2 SVGIG, per germline (reference sequence). Deletions cut 4 bases from V and 5 bases from J, with 17 bases between. V and J are TRBV30 and TRBJ2-5; no firm D call. The sequence was obtained from a woman aged 30 to 39 in good health and CMV-seropositive. Sequencing used PBMCs. CDR3 region: CAWTPGWYKETQYF. CDR3 coding DNA: TGTGCCTGGACCCCCGGGTGGTATAAGGAGACCCAGTACTTC.